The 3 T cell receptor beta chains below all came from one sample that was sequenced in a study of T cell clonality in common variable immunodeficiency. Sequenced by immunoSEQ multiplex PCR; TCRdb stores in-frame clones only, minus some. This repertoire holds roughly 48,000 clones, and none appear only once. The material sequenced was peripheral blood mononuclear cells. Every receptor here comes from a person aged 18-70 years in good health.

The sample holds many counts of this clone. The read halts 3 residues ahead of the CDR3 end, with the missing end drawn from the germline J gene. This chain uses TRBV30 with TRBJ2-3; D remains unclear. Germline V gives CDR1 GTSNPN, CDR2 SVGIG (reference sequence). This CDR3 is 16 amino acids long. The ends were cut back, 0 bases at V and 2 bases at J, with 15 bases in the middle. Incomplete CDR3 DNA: TGTGCCTGGAGTGTATATGGGCGCCCTCACACAGATACG. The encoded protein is CAWSVYGRPHTDT. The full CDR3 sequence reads CAWSVYGRPHTDTQYF.

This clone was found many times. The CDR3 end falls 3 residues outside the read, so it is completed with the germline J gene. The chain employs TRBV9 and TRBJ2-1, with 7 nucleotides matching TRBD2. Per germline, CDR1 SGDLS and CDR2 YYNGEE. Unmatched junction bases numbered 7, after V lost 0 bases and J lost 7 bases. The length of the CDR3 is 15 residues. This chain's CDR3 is CASSVVGGRGNEQFF. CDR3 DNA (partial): TGTGCCAGCAGCGTAGTGGGCGGGAGAGGGAATGAG.

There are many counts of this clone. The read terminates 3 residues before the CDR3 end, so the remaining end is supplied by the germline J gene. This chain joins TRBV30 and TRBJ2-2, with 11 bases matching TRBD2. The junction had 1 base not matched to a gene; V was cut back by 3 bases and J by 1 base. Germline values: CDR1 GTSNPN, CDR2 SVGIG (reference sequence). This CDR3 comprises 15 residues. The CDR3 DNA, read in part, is TGTGCCTGGAGGCTAGCGGGAGGGAACACCGGGGAG. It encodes CAWRLAGGNTGE. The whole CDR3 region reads CAWRLAGGNTGELFF.